The source of this T cell receptor (beta chain) is a study of blood T cell repertoires in COVID-19 (dated by TCRdb to 2020 to 2021). As for the study more broadly: Samples from collaborators originated in the United States, Italy and Spain and spanned both the acute and convalescent phases of COVID-19. A freely available public database, intended as a resource for researchers studying the immune response to SARS-CoV-2, is where the repertoires were released. Samples came from the ongoing ImmuneRACE study (first 160 participants) plus 1,254 subjects from 6 global collaborators. A de-identified subject ID, COVID-19 status, age in years and sex were almost always included in the sample metadata. Subjects who had been exposed to COVID-19, were actively infected with it, or had recovered from it provided the deeply sampled blood TCRbeta repertoires that made up the dataset. The prospective study material was composed of cDNA or gDNA derived from T cells, B-cell-depleted T cells, or PBMCs. Where HLA class I and class II types were available, the types were taken from metadata supplied by the sample provider, not from assay-based typing.

In the prospective study, participants were roughly 18 to 100 years old, resided in 24 geographic areas of the United States, and were enrolled through a virtual design. In the prospective study, participants were assigned to cohorts based on the clinical history participants reported in a screening survey and a study questionnaire. Recovered participants in ImmuneRACE Cohort 3 were defined by two consecutive negative NP/OP PCR tests, clearance by a healthcare professional, or resolution of symptoms. In the prospective study, mobile phlebotomists collected whole blood, serum and a nasopharyngeal or oropharyngeal swab from each participant. Prospective study participants could optionally give additional blood draws and questionnaires over an approximately two-month period. Before DNA extraction, prospective study blood samples were shipped either frozen or at room temperature. From the cysteine through the phenylalanine, the CDR3 covers 15 amino acids. Only the CDR3 DNA stays, 45 bases, in frame from base 1. The junction carries 18 bases between V and J, which are trimmed by 4 bases and 4 bases respectively. Looking up the germline V gene (reference sequence) yields CDR1 SGHNT and CDR2 YYREEE.

What the research found in general, with its limitations: The quantity of clinical and demographic metadata differed by source and by participant and was supplied without curation.

The immunoSEQ Assay, a bias-controlled multiplex PCR, was used to amplify TCRbeta CDR3 regions from genomic DNA. As for how the authors treated the data: Nucleated cell counts per sample were estimated from amplification of reference gene primers within the assay. To quantify the absolute abundance of each unique TCRbeta CDR3 rearrangement, sequence reads were collapsed and filtered. For each sample, productive Simpson clonality was calculated as the square root of Simpson's diversity index across productive rearrangements. TCRdb took this table from immuneACCESS and kept in-frame rearrangements with V and J called. Such tables lack part of the clones; where checked against another copy, unresolved V genes explain under half of the gap, and the rest is unexplained. The V and J calls and the clone size are those of that table, but D and trimming were determined from the DNA. The sample table shows about 280,000 clones, and over 85% are seen once. Under 2.5% of the sample belongs to the ten largest clones.

With respect to this clone: The antigen this receptor binds is unknown. The input lacks base qualities; no much larger clone sits a single base away.

The V and J segments used are TRBV5-4 and TRBJ2-7; a confident D gene designation cannot be given. This sequence was found in a woman aged 55-70 years who had recovered from COVID-19. The sequencing sample was made of PBMCs or T cells enriched from blood (not recorded which). The nucleotide sequence reads TGTGCCAGCAGCCCCTCGGGTCTTAGAGAATACGAGCAGTACTTC. Translated, this is CASSPSGLREYEQYF.